This T cell receptor (beta chain) comes out of a study of response to subunit inactivated influenza vaccine. TCRdb re-analysed the RT-PCR reads in MiXCR, keeping a single row per CDR3 protein. The data show around 600,000 distinct CDR3 sequences, with around 11% seen just once and more than 9.5% held by the top ten. The germline V gene encodes CDR1 SQVTM and CDR2 ANQGSEA. V gave up 4 bases and J gave up 2 bases, with 5 bases separating them. The CDR3 is made up of 11 amino acids. This same sample was also part of a study on T cells expressing NK-cell markers. That paper adds: Generation of TCR beta cDNA was performed by 5'RACE template switching incorporating UMIs. Sorted CD3+CD56+NKG2C+, CD3+CD56+NKG2C- and CD3+CD56-NKG2C+ T cells supplied TCR beta repertoires. Restricting sorting to alpha-beta TCR T cells was achieved in several experiments by an anti-gamma-delta TCR antibody. The share of CD8+ T cells held by dominant NKG2C+ clonotypes was 1.0-7.0% in roughly 6 donors. It remained uncertain whether the expanded NKG2C+ T cell clones were specific for HCMV antigens.

Here the sequenced sample was PBMCs from blood, taken on the day of vaccination. This sequence was found in a man aged 50-59 years who received an inactivated influenza vaccine. The rearrangement uses TRBV29-1 and TRBJ2-5, with D possibly matching TRBD1 (5 bases). In DNA, the CDR3 is TGCAGCGTTGGACAGCAAGAGACCCAGTACTTC. Protein: CSVGQQETQYF. The variable domain in full, with the rest retrieved from reference TRBV29-1 and TRBJ2-5, is SAVISQKPSRDICQRGTSLTIQCQVDSQVTMMFWYRQQPGQSLTLIATANQGSEATYESGFVIDKFPISRPNLTFSTLTVSNMSPEDSSIYLCSVGQQETQYFGPGTRLLVL.